This T cell receptor beta chain appears in the sequencing data of a study of a mutant IDH1 vaccine in newly diagnosed glioma. Study background: Beforehand, treatment had been radiotherapy, temozolomide, or both; the majority received both. The study, taken as a whole, reports: Among top peripheral T cell clonotypes, changes seemed unrelated to pseudoprogression.

Time point reported: baseline, week 1 (first vaccination visit). Treatment noted: pre-vaccination baseline after standard-of-care therapy. Donors had new IDH1-mutant astrocytomas of WHO grade 3 or 4 (ATRX-lost). Worth noting for this clone: Its antigen is as yet unknown. One junction end does not reproduce the germline sequence, and a read error may be involved.

Generated by immunoSEQ multiplex PCR, the TCRdb table keeps only in-frame clones and is missing some. Counted here are tens of thousands of clones, about 91% occurring once; the ten biggest clones make up 2.6%. The starting material was PBMCs, obtained from a glioma patient treated with radiotherapy, temozolomide or both. This clonotype was sampled from a man aged 45 to 65 with glioma.

The CDR3 reads CASSLDEGAPGETQYF. In DNA form, the CDR3 reads TGTGCTAGCAGCTTAGATGAGGGCGCGCCAGGAGAGACCCAGTACTTC. The V gene is TRBV7-7, the J gene TRBJ2-5, with D possibly being TRBD2 (5 bases). The CDR3 covers 16 residues. The germline gives CDR1 SSHAT, CDR2 FNYEAQ (reference sequence). The full variable domain, in which reference TRBV7-7 and TRBJ2-5 provide the parts outside the CDR3, is GAGVSQSPRYKVTKRGQDVTLRCDPISSHATLYWYQQALGQGPEFLTYFNYEAQPDKSGLPSDRFSAERPEGSISTLTIQRTEQRDSAMYRCASSLDEGAPGETQYFGPGTRLLVL.